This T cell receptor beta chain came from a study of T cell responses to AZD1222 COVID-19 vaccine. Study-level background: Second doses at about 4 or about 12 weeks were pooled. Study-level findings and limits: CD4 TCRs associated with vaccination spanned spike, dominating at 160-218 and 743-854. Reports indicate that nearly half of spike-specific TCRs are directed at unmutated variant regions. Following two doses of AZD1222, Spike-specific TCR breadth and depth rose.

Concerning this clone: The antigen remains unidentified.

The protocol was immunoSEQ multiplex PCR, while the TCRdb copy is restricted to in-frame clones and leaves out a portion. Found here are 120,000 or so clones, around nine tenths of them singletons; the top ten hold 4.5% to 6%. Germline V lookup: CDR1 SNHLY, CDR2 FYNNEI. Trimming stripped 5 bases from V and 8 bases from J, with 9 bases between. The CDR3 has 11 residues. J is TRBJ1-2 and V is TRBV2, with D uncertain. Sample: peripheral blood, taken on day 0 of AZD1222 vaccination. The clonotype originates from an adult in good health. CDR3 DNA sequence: TGTGCCAGCAGTCGTGATGGGGGCTACACCTTC. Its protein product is CASSRDGGYTF.